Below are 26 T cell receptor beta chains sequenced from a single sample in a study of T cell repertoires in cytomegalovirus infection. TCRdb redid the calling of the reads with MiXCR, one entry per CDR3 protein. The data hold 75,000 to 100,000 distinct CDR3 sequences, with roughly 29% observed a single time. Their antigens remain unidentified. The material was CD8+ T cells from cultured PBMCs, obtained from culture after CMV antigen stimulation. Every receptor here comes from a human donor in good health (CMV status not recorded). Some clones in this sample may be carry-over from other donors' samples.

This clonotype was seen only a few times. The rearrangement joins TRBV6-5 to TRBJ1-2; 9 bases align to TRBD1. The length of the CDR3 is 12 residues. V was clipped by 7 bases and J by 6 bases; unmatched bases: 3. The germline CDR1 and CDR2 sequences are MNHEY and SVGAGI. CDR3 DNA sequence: TGTGCCAGCACCGGGACAGGGCATGGCTACACCTTC. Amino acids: CASTGTGHGYTF.

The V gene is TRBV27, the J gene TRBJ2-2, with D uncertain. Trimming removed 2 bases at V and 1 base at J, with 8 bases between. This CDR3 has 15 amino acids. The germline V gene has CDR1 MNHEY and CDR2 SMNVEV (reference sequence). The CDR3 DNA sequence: TGTGCCAGCAGTTTACAGGTGGAGAACACCGGGGAGCTGTTTTTT. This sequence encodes CASSLQVENTGELFF.

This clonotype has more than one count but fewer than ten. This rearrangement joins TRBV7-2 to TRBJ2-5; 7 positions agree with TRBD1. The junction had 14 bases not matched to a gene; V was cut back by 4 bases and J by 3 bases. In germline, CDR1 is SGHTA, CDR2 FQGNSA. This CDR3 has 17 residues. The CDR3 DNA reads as TGTGCCAGCAGCTCCCCTCCCGGCAGGGGGTGGGAAGAGACCCAGTACTTC. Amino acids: CASSSPPGRGWEETQYF.

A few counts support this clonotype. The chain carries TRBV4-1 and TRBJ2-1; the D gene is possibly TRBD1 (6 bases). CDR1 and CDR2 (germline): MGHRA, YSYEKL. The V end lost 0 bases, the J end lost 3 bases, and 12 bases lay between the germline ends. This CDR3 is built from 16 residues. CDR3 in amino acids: CASSQEAGTYYNEQFF. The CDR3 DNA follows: TGCGCCAGCAGCCAAGAGGCCGGGACATACTACAATGAGCAGTTCTTC.

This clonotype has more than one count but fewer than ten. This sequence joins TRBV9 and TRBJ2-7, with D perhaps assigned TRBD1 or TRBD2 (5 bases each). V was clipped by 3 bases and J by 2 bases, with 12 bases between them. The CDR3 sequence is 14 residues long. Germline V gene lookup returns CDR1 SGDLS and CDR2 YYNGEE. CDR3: CASSAPGRAYEQYF. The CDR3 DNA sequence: TGTGCCAGCAGCGCGCCGGGACGGGCCTACGAGCAGTACTTC.

The CDR3 bases are TGTGCCAGCAGTGCAGGGGCCAGCTCCTACGAGCAGTACTTC. This sequence encodes CASSAGASSYEQYF. The gene calls are TRBV2 and TRBJ2-7; a possible D gene is TRBD1 (6 bases). CDR3 length: 14 amino acids. Per the germline V gene, CDR1 is SNHLY and CDR2 is FYNNEI. Trimming left V 4 bases short and J 0 bases short, with 10 bases between.

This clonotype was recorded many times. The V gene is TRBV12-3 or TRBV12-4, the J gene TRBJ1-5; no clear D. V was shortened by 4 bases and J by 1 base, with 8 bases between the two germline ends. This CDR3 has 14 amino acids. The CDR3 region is CASSYWQSNQPQHF. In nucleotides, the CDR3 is TGTGCCAGCAGTTATTGGCAGAGCAATCAGCCCCAGCATTTT.

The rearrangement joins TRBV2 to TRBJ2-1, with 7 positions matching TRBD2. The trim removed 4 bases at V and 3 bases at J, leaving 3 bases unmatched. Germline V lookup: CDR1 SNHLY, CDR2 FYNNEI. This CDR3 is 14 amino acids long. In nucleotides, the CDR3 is TGTGCCAGCAGTGGGGGGGGATACTACAATGAGCAGTTCTTC. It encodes CASSGGGYYNEQFF. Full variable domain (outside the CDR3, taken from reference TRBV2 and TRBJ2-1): EPEVTQTPSHQVTQMGQEVILRCVPISNHLYFYWYRQILGQKVEFLVSFYNNEISEKSEIFDDQFSVERPDGSNFTLKIRSTKLEDSAMYFCASSGGGYYNEQFFGPGTRLTVL.

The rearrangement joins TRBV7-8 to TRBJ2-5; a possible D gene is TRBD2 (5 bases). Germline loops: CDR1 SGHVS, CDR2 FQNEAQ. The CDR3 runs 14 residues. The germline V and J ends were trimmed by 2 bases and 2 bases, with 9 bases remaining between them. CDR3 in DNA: TGTGCCAGCAGCTTAAGGACGGGACAAGAGACCCAGTACTTC. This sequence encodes CASSLRTGQETQYF. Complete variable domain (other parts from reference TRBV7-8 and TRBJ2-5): GAGVSQSPRYKVAKRGQDVALRCDPISGHVSLFWYQQALGQGPEFLTYFQNEAQLDKSGLPSDRFFAERPEGSVSTLKIQRTQQEDSAVYLCASSLRTGQETQYFGPGTRLLVL.

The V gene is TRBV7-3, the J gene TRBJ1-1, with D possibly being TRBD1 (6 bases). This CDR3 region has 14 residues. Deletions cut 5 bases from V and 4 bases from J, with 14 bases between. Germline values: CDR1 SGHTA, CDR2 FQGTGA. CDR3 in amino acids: CASSPLPGVTEAFF. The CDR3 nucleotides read TGTGCCAGCAGCCCCCTCCCAGGGGTCACTGAAGCTTTCTTT.

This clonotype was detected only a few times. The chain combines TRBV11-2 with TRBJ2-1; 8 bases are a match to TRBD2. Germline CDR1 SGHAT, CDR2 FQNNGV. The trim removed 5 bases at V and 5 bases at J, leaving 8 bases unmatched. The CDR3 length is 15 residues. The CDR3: CASSPSGGGNNEQFF. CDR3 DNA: TGTGCCAGCAGCCCTTCCGGGGGGGGGAACAATGAGCAGTTCTTC.

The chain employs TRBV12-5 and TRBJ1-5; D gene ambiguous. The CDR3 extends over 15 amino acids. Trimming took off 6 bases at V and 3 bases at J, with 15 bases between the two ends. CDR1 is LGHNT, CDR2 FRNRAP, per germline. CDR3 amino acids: CASGLGLGNNQPQHF. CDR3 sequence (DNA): TGTGCTAGTGGCCTCGGCCTCGGGAACAATCAGCCCCAGCATTTT.

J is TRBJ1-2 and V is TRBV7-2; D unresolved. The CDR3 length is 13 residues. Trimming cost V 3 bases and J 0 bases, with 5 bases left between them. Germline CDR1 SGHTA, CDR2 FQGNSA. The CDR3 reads CASSFVTNYGYTF. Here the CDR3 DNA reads TGTGCCAGCAGCTTTGTAACTAACTATGGCTACACCTTC.

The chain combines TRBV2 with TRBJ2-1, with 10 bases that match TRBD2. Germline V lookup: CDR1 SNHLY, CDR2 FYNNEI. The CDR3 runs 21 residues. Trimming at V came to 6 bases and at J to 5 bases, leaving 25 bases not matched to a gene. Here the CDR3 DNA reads TGTGCCAGCAGCGACCCTAGGACAGGGTCTCGGCTAGCGGGGGCCAACAATGAGCAGTTCTTC. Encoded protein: CASSDPRTGSRLAGANNEQFF.

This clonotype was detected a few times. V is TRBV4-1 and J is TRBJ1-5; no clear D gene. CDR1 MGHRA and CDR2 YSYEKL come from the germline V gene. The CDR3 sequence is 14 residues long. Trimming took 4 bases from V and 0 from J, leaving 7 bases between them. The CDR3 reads CASSRVHSNQPQHF. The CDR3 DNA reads TGCGCCAGCAGCCGGGTCCATAGCAATCAGCCCCAGCATTTT.

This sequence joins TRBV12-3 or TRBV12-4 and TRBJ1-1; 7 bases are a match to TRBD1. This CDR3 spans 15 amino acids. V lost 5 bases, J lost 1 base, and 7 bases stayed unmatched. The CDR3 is CASSPRQGGNTEAFF. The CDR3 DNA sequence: TGTGCCAGCAGTCCGAGACAGGGAGGGAACACTGAAGCTTTCTTT.

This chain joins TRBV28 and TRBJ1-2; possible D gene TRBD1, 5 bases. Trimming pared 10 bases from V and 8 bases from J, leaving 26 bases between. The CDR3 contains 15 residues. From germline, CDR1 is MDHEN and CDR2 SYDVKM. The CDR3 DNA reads TGTGCCATCGACTTTCCGGGGGAATCTCCTGGGGGCTACACCTTC. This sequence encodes CAIDFPGESPGGYTF.

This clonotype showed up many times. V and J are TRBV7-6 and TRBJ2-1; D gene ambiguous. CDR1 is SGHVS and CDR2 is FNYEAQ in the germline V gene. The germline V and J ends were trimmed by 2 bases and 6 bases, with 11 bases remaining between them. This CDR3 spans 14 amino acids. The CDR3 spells CASSLSYGSNEQFF. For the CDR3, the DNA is TGTGCCAGCAGCTTATCGTATGGTTCCAATGAGCAGTTCTTC.

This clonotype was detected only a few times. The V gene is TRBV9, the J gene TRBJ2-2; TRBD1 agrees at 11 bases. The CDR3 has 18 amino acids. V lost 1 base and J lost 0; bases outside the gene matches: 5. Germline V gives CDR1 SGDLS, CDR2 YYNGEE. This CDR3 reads CASSVNRDRGTNTGELFF. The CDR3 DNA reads TGTGCCAGCAGCGTAAACCGGGACAGGGGGACGAACACCGGGGAGCTGTTTTTT.

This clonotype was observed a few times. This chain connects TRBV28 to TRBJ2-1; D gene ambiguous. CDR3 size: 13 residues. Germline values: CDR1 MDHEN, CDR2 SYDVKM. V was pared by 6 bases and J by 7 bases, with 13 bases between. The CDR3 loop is CASSHGLGNEQFF. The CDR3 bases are TGTGCCAGCAGCCACGGGTTGGGAAATGAGCAGTTCTTC. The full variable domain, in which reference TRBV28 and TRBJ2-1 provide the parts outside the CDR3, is DVKVTQSSRYLVKRTGEKVFLECVQDMDHENMFWYRQDPGLGLRLIYFSYDVKMKEKGDIPEGYSVSREKKERFSLILESASTNQTSMYLCASSHGLGNEQFFGPGTRLTVL.

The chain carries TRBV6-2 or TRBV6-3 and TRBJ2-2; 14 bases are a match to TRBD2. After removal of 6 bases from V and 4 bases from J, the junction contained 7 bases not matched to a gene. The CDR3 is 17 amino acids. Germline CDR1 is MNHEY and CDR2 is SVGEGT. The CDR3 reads CASSRTSGGPITGELFF. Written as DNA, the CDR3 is TGTGCCAGCAGCCGGACTAGCGGGGGGCCAATCACCGGGGAGCTGTTTTTT.

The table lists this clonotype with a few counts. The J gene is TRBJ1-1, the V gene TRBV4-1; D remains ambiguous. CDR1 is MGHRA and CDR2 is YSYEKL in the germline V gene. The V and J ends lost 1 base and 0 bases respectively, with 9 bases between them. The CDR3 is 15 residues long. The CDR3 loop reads CASSQGALLNTEAFF. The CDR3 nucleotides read TGCGCCAGCAGCCAAGGGGCACTTTTGAACACTGAAGCTTTCTTT.

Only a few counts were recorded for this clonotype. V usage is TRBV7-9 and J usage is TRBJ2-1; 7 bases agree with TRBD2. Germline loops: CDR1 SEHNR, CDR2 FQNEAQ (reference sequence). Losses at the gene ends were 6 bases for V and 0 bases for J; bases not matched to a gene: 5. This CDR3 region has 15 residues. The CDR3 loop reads CASSQRGSSYNEQFF. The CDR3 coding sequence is TGTGCCAGCAGTCAGCGGGGCAGCTCCTACAATGAGCAGTTCTTC.

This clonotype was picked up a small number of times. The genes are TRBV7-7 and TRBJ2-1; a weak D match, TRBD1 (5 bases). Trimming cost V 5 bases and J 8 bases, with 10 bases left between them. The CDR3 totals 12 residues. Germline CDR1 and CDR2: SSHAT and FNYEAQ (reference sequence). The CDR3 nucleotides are TGTGCCAGCAGCATCAGGGTCCATGAGCAGTTCTTC. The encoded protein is CASSIRVHEQFF.

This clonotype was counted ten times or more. CDR3 amino acids: CASSSENTEAFF. CDR3 nucleotide sequence: TGTGCCAGCAGCTCAGAAAACACTGAAGCTTTCTTT. The rearrangement uses TRBV7-8 and TRBJ1-1; no clear D gene. CDR3 length: 12 residues. The V gene lost 4 bases and the J gene lost 2 bases, with 5 bases spanning the gap. The V gene's germline CDR1 is SGHVS and CDR2 FQNEAQ.

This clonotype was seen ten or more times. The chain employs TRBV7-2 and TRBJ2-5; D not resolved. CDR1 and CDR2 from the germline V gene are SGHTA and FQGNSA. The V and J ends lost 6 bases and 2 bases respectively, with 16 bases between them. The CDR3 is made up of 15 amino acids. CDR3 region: CASSPKGFTQETQYF. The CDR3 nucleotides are TGTGCCAGCAGTCCCAAGGGCTTCACGCAAGAGACCCAGTACTTC.